The present T cell receptor beta chain was sequenced within a study of blood T cell repertoires in COVID-19. Looking at the study overall: The United States, Italy and Spain supplied acute and convalescent COVID-19 samples. Sample material is recorded as cDNA or gDNA derived from T cells, B-cell-depleted T cells, or PBMCs.

Per the original data handling: Amplified reference gene primers provided the basis for estimating nucleated cell counts. Only in-frame clones appear in the TCRdb table, and some are missing; sequencing was by immunoSEQ multiplex PCR. The DNA was the basis for D and trimming; V, J and clone size are from that table. This table holds 150,000 to 200,000 clones, roughly nine tenths found once. Germline V lookup: CDR1 GTSNPN, CDR2 SVGIG (reference sequence). The trim removed 3 bases at V and 3 bases at J, leaving 1 base unmatched. CDR3 length: 14 residues. Sequencing input: peripheral blood. The chain joins TRBV30 to TRBJ1-6; 8 nucleotides line up with TRBD1. The clonotype comes from a man aged 60-69 years with acute or convalescent COVID-19. The CDR3 sequence: CAWSDRGYNSPLHF. The CDR3 DNA reads TGTGCCTGGAGCGACAGGGGCTATAATTCACCCCTCCACTTT.